Below, 17 T cell receptor beta chains from the same sample are listed, as sequenced in a study of blood T cell repertoires in COVID-19. Profiling relied on immunoSEQ multiplex PCR, and the TCRdb table lists in-frame clones only, not all of them. The table lists 200,000 to 300,000 clones, 85% to 90% of them singletons. The sequencing input was PBMCs or T cells enriched from blood (not recorded which). Every receptor here comes from a man in his fifties or sixties who had been exposed to COVID-19.

The rearrangement joins TRBV29-1 to TRBJ2-7; weak D call: TRBD2 (5 bases). The germline gives CDR1 SQVTM, CDR2 ANQGSEA. V was shortened by 8 bases and J by 4 bases, with 33 bases between the two germline ends. The CDR3 covers 18 residues. The CDR3 here is CSFDPSGPPASHFYEQYV. As DNA, the CDR3 is TGCAGCTTCGACCCCAGCGGCCCCCCAGCCTCTCATTTTTACGAGCAGTACGTC.

This chain links TRBV21-1 with TRBJ1-6; the table's D call TRBD1 went unverified against the DNA. TRBV21-1 is a pseudogene. The CDR3 has 16 amino acids. CDR3 region: CASSKGQGSNNSPLHF. The CDR3 nucleotides are TGTGCCAGCAGCAAAGGACAGGGCAGTAATAATTCACCCCTCCACTTT.

The chain has TRBV28 and TRBJ1-2; maybe TRBD1 (6 bases). V dropped 3 bases and J dropped 14 bases, with 19 bases sitting between them. Germline assignment: CDR1 MDHEN and CDR2 SYDVKM. This CDR3 contains 13 residues. CDR3 sequence reads: CASSLEQGPGGTF. The CDR3 nucleotides read TGTGCCAGCAGTTTGGAGCAGGGGCCTGGTGGGACCTTC.

This clone has only one observation. This chain joins TRBV10-2 and TRBJ1-1; 8 bases are shared with TRBD1. V lost 6 bases to trimming and J lost 4 bases; unmatched junction nucleotides: 10. Germline CDR1 WSHSY, CDR2 SAAADI. The CDR3 totals 15 residues. CDR3 bases: TGCGCCAGCAGCGCCCGGACAGGGCTAACCACTGAAGCTTTCTTT. It specifies CASSARTGLTTEAFF.

This sequence joins TRBV18 and TRBJ2-2, with 8 bases aligning to TRBD1. Germline CDR1 is KGHSH and CDR2 is LQKENI. V shed 4 bases and J 5 bases; nucleotides not matched to a gene: 6. There are 15 residues in the CDR3. This chain's CDR3 is CASSLGQGGTGELFF. CDR3 DNA: TGTGCCAGCTCACTCGGACAGGGCGGGACCGGGGAGCTGTTTTTT. Full variable domain (remainder filled in from reference TRBV18 and TRBJ2-2): NAGVMQNPRHLVRRRGQEARLRCSPMKGHSHVYWYRQLPEEGLKFMVYLQKENIIDESGMPKERFSAEFPKEGPSILRIQQVVRGDSAAYFCASSLGQGGTGELFFGEGSRLTVL.

The sample holds one count of this clone. V and J are TRBV7-9 and TRBJ2-7; TRBD1 aligns across 8 bases. With V trimmed by 1 base and J by 2 bases, 4 bases remained unmatched. Germline CDR1 and CDR2: SEHNR and FQNEAQ (reference sequence). The CDR3 extends over 15 amino acids. CDR3 region: CASSLGRQGTYEQYF. CDR3 sequence (DNA): TGTGCCAGCAGCTTAGGGAGACAGGGGACCTACGAGCAGTACTTC.

The chain recombines TRBV7-6 with TRBJ2-3, with TRBD2 identical over 8 bases. V was pared by 5 bases and J by 4 bases, with 8 bases of the junction left unmatched. This CDR3 region has 15 residues. Germline V gene data show CDR1 as SGHVS and CDR2 as FNYEAQ. The CDR3: CASSLSLAGPDTQYF. Written as DNA, the CDR3 is TGTGCCAGCAGCCTATCGTTAGCGGGACCAGATACGCAGTATTTT.

Remarks on this clone: Distinct nucleotide sequences in the sample also encode this CDR3. The CDR3 here is CASSLQGAQETQYF. The CDR3 DNA sequence: TGCGCCAGCAGCTTGCAAGGGGCGCAAGAGACCCAGTACTTC. V gene TRBV5-1 combines with J gene TRBJ2-5, with TRBD1 as a possible D gene (5 bases). With 1 base removed from V and 2 bases from J, the gap between germline ends came to 9 bases. CDR1 and CDR2 (germline): SGHRS, YFSETQ. CDR3 size: 14 residues.

The gene calls are TRBV5-1 and TRBJ1-1; D might be TRBD1 (5 bases). CDR1 is SGHRS, CDR2 YFSETQ, per germline. The CDR3 has 13 amino acids. V lost 1 base and J 7 bases, leaving 11 bases between the germline ends. The CDR3 here is CASSLWVDSEAFF. DNA for the CDR3: TGCGCCAGCAGCTTGTGGGTCGACAGTGAAGCTTTCTTT.

The rearrangement links TRBV28 to TRBJ1-2; 7 positions match TRBD1. Germline values: CDR1 MDHEN, CDR2 SYDVKM. The CDR3 consists of 14 residues. V shed 10 bases, J shed 7 bases, and the junction held 15 bases outside the gene matches. This CDR3 reads CATDRGTAIGGYTF. CDR3 bases: TGTGCCACAGACCGTGGGACAGCCATCGGTGGCTACACCTTC.

This sequence joins TRBV6-2 or TRBV6-3 and TRBJ1-2; 7 bases map to TRBD1. There are 14 residues in the CDR3. Germline CDR1 and CDR2: MNHEY and SVGEGT. J was trimmed by 0 bases and V by 5 bases; bases with no gene match: 3. CDR3: CASSRTGANYGYTF. The CDR3 coding sequence is TGTGCCAGCAGTCGGACAGGAGCTAACTATGGCTACACCTTC.

J is TRBJ2-7 and V is TRBV9, with 7 bases aligning to TRBD2. The V and J ends lost 2 bases and 0 bases, in that order; junction bases with no gene match: 5. Germline V gene sequence: CDR1 SGDLS, CDR2 YYNGEE. The CDR3 totals 15 residues. CDR3 nucleotides: TGTGCCAGCAGCGTTAGCGGGCTGAGCTCCTACGAGCAGTACTTC. Translating gives CASSVSGLSSYEQYF.

The chain has TRBV28 and TRBJ1-2, with D maybe TRBD1 (6 bases). The CDR3 is 12 residues long. The ends were cut back, 7 bases at V and 2 bases at J, with 8 bases in the middle. From germline, CDR1 is MDHEN and CDR2 SYDVKM. This CDR3 reads CASKGTNYGYTF. CDR3 coding DNA: TGTGCCAGCAAGGGGACAAACTATGGCTACACCTTC.

The chain joins TRBV5-1 to TRBJ2-5; 7 nucleotides align to TRBD1. Trimming took 5 bases from V and 5 from J; bases not matched to a gene: 9. The CDR3 length is 14 residues. The germline V gene has CDR1 SGHRS and CDR2 YFSETQ. The CDR3 protein is CASRDRPAVETQYF. CDR3 DNA sequence: TGCGCCAGCAGGGACAGGCCTGCAGTGGAGACCCAGTACTTC.

The chain is built from TRBV18 and TRBJ1-5; 8 nucleotides match TRBD1. The V gene end was trimmed by 5 bases and the J gene end by 5 bases; junction bases not matched to a gene: 5. The CDR3 contains 14 residues. The germline CDR1 and CDR2 sequences are KGHSH and LQKENI. Here the CDR3 DNA reads TGTGCCAGCTCAGATGGACAGGGCTATCAGCCCCAGCATTTT. It translates to CASSDGQGYQPQHF.

The gene calls are TRBV3-1 (or the pseudogene TRBV3-2) and TRBJ1-5; 10 nucleotides match TRBD1. This CDR3 has 21 amino acids. After removal of 5 bases from V and 2 bases from J, the junction contained 21 bases not matched to a gene. In germline, CDR1 is LGHDT, CDR2 YNNKEL (reference sequence). Here the CDR3 reads CASSNRPLVPGQGIGNQPQHF. For the CDR3, the DNA is TGTGCCAGCAGCAACCGACCTCTAGTCCCGGGACAGGGGATTGGCAATCAGCCCCAGCATTTT.

The chain couples TRBV7-2 to TRBJ1-2, with a tentative D call TRBD1 (5 bases). There are 14 residues in the CDR3. Trimming cost V 3 bases and J 8 bases, with 16 bases left between them. Germline V gene lookup returns CDR1 SGHTA and CDR2 FQGNSA. This chain's CDR3 is CASSFPRGERGYTF. The CDR3 DNA reads TGTGCCAGCAGCTTCCCACGGGGGGAAAGGGGCTACACCTTC.